This T cell receptor beta chain was sequenced in a study of shared clonotypes between healthy human individuals. In the case of this clone: As yet, its antigen is unknown.

Study-wide points: A generally larger estimated richness was seen in naive subsets than in memory subsets. Against clonotypes common to all four donors, non-shared ones had lower generation probabilities.

Naive CD8 cells comprised CD45RO-negative, CCR7-positively selected cells, excluding terminally differentiated effector memory CD45RA+ cells. Several immunoSEQ 96-well plates shared each subset's DNA, each plate a replicate. TCRdb's copy holds only in-frame clones and misses some; the assay was immunoSEQ multiplex PCR. This table holds millions of clones, more than 85% found once. The CDR3 sequence is 17 residues long. Per the germline V gene, CDR1 is MGHRA and CDR2 is YSYEKL. Trimming pared 4 bases from V and 1 base from J, leaving 19 bases between. The rearrangement links TRBV4-1 to TRBJ2-5, with D perhaps assigned TRBD1 or TRBD2 (6 bases each). The sample taken for sequencing was naive CD8+ T cells from PBMCs. The clonotype comes from a man between 18 and 29 years old in good health. Some clones in this sample may be carry-over from other donors' samples. CDR3 nucleotide sequence: TGCGCCAGCAGCCCTAAGGGGGGCCCCGGGCCCCAAGAGACCCAGTACTTC. It yields the protein CASSPKGGPGPQETQYF.